A single sample is the source of the 27 T cell receptor beta chains below, sequenced in a study of control samples from healthy donors and cancer patients. Clones were sequenced by immunoSEQ multiplex PCR, and TCRdb holds only the in-frame ones, with some missing. This sample has some 120,000 clones, with more than 80% found just once. The sample comprised blood. The receptors here all came from a man aged 45-60 years in good health.

CDR3: CASSYPRTGGDTEAFF. Here the CDR3 DNA reads TGTGCCAGCAGTTACCCCCGGACAGGGGGCGACACTGAAGCTTTCTTT. The chain joins TRBV6-6 to TRBJ1-1; TRBD1 matches 11 bases. V shed 2 bases and J 3 bases; nucleotides not matched to a gene: 5. Germline V gene data show CDR1 as MNHNY and CDR2 as SVGAGI (reference sequence). The CDR3 loop spans 16 amino acids.

CDR3 sequence: CASSHYPGTAYYEQYF. CDR3 bases: TGCGCCAGCAGCCATTATCCCGGGACAGCATATTACGAGCAGTACTTC. V gene TRBV4-1 combines with J gene TRBJ2-7; 7 bases are shared with TRBD1. This CDR3 spans 16 amino acids. The V gene end was trimmed by 3 bases and the J gene end by 4 bases; junction bases not matched to a gene: 12. Germline V gene sequence: CDR1 MGHRA, CDR2 YSYEKL.

The chain combines TRBV7-2 with TRBJ2-3, with a tentative D call TRBD2 (5 bases). Germline-derived CDR1 and CDR2 are SGHTA and FQGNSA. V gave up 5 bases and J gave up 4 bases, with 13 bases separating them. The CDR3 runs to 14 residues. This CDR3 is CASSPGGLPDTQYF. The CDR3 nucleotides read TGTGCCAGCAGCCCCGGCGGGCTACCAGATACGCAGTATTTT.

V is TRBV2 and J is TRBJ2-1; D is unresolved. CDR3 length: 14 amino acids. Germline V lookup: CDR1 SNHLY, CDR2 FYNNEI. V lost 4 bases to trimming and J lost 3 bases, with 10 bases between them. The CDR3 region is CASSGMEHYNEQFF. DNA of the CDR3: TGTGCCAGCAGTGGTATGGAGCACTACAATGAGCAGTTCTTC.

The chain employs TRBV30 and TRBJ1-1; D is unclear. The CDR3 sequence is 11 residues long. Germline loops: CDR1 GTSNPN, CDR2 SVGIG (reference sequence). Trimming took off 1 base at V and 11 bases at J, with 11 bases between the two ends. The CDR3 region is CAWSGSQVAFF. The DNA for the CDR3 is TGTGCCTGGAGTGGAAGTCAGGTGGCTTTCTTT.

The CDR3 DNA is TGCGCCAGCAGCCCCCCCCCGGGTACTAGCGGGGGGGCGGAGACCCAGTACTTC. Its translation: CASSPPPGTSGGAETQYF. V usage is TRBV5-1 and J usage is TRBJ2-5, with TRBD2 identical over 13 bases. This CDR3 has 18 residues. V trimming: 4 bases; J trimming: 5 bases; junction bases outside the gene matches: 14. Looked up from germline, CDR1 is SGHRS and CDR2 is YFSETQ.

V gene TRBV3-1 (or the pseudogene TRBV3-2) combines with J gene TRBJ1-3; no clear D. Germline CDR1 is LGHDT and CDR2 is YNNKEL (reference sequence). Trimming stripped 1 base from V and 0 bases from J, with 7 bases between. This CDR3 has 15 amino acids. The CDR3 nucleotides are TGTGCCAGCAGCCAAGGGGCGAGCTCTGGAAACACCATATATTTT. It codes for CASSQGASSGNTIYF.

This clone is a singleton in its sample. V is TRBV29-1 and J is TRBJ2-1, with 9 bases lining up with TRBD2. The CDR3 covers 15 residues. The V gene's germline CDR1 is SQVTM and CDR2 ANQGSEA. J lost 0 bases, V lost 5 bases, and 5 bases had no gene match. This chain's CDR3 is CSVFSGGLSYNEQFF. The DNA of the CDR3 is TGCAGCGTTTTTAGCGGGGGACTCTCCTACAATGAGCAGTTCTTC.

This sequence joins TRBV9 and TRBJ1-1; TRBD1 is a possible D gene (5 bases). Germline V gene sequence: CDR1 SGDLS, CDR2 YYNGEE. V lost 2 bases and J 0 bases, leaving 14 bases between the germline ends. CDR3 length: 16 residues. The CDR3 protein is CASSVLKGRMNTEAFF. Written as DNA, the CDR3 is TGTGCCAGCAGCGTCTTAAAGGGACGGATGAACACTGAAGCTTTCTTT.

The J gene is TRBJ1-1, the V gene TRBV5-4, with D unresolved. The CDR3 spans 13 residues. Germline V gene sequence: CDR1 SGHNT, CDR2 YYREEE (reference sequence). The germline V and J ends were trimmed by 4 bases and 5 bases, with 12 bases remaining between them. The CDR3 region is CASSRALGTEAFF. In DNA form, the CDR3 reads TGTGCCAGCAGCCGGGCCCTTGGGACTGAAGCTTTCTTT.

The chain joins TRBV5-1 to TRBJ2-7, with a tentative D call TRBD1 (5 bases). The V and J ends lost 1 base and 0 bases respectively, with 8 bases between them. The CDR3 sequence is 14 residues long. Germline CDR1 SGHRS, CDR2 YFSETQ. The DNA for the CDR3 is TGCGCCAGCAGCTTGTATGACAGCTCCTACGAGCAGTACTTC. This codes for CASSLYDSSYEQYF.

The rearrangement uses TRBV10-3 and TRBJ2-6; TRBD1 aligns across 8 bases. CDR3 length: 19 amino acids. CDR1 ENHRY and CDR2 SYGVKD come from the germline V gene. The V segment lost 3 bases and the J segment 0 bases; nucleotides outside the gene matches: 10. The CDR3 coding sequence is TGTGCCATCAGTGATATGCAGGGGGCGAGTCTCTCTGGGGCCAACGTCCTGACTTTC. The encoded protein is CAISDMQGASLSGANVLTF.

This chain joins TRBV10-3 and TRBJ2-3, with 12 positions matching TRBD2. CDR3 length: 17 residues. From germline, CDR1 is ENHRY and CDR2 SYGVKD. V was clipped by 4 bases and J by 0 bases; unmatched bases: 5. Here the CDR3 DNA reads TGTGCCATCAGTGGGACTAGCGGGGCTGGTAGCACAGATACGCAGTATTTT. It yields the protein CAISGTSGAGSTDTQYF.

V and J are TRBV4-1 and TRBJ1-2; 7 bases line up with TRBD1. The CDR3 is 15 residues long. With 0 bases clipped from V and 9 bases from J, the junction kept 10 bases outside the gene matches. From germline, CDR1 is MGHRA and CDR2 YSYEKL. The CDR3 bases are TGCGCCAGCAGCCAAGATCCTGACAGGGCTGCGAGCTACACCTTC. It translates to CASSQDPDRAASYTF.

The genes are TRBV3-1 (or the pseudogene TRBV3-2) and TRBJ2-1; 8 nucleotides agree with TRBD2. Germline assignment: CDR1 LGHDT and CDR2 YNNKEL (reference sequence). The V gene end was trimmed by 2 bases and the J gene end by 6 bases; junction bases not matched to a gene: 3. CDR3 length: 14 amino acids. CDR3 coding DNA: TGTGCCAGCAGCCAAAATAGCGGGGTCAATGAGCAGTTCTTC. This gives the protein CASSQNSGVNEQFF.

The J gene is TRBJ2-2, the V gene TRBV6-1, with a possible D match to TRBD1 (6 bases). This CDR3 region has 16 residues. Germline values: CDR1 MNHNS, CDR2 SASEGT. Trimming left V 0 bases short and J 4 bases short, with 12 bases between. Here the CDR3 DNA reads TGTGCCAGCAGTGAAGCTTCGAAGGGGGTCACCGGGGAGCTGTTTTTT. It translates to CASSEASKGVTGELFF.

The chain carries TRBV27 and TRBJ2-1; D not resolved. Germline V CDR1 and CDR2: MNHEY, SMNVEV (reference sequence). The CDR3 contains 11 residues. The V end was cut by 3 bases, the J end by 9 bases, with 6 bases between. DNA of the CDR3: TGTGCCAGCAGTTTGGCTAGTGAGCAGTTCTTC. It codes for CASSLASEQFF.

The V and J genes are TRBV5-1 and TRBJ1-3; 7 positions agree with TRBD1. The CDR3 consists of 14 residues. Germline V gives CDR1 SGHRS, CDR2 YFSETQ. V dropped 4 bases and J dropped 5; count of bases not matched to a gene: 6. The CDR3 loop reads CASSLTGLRNTIYF. CDR3 DNA: TGCGCCAGCAGCCTGACAGGGCTTAGAAACACCATATATTTT.

This chain joins TRBV6-1 and TRBJ1-5; no clear D gene. There are 13 residues in the CDR3. The germline CDR1 and CDR2 sequences are MNHNS and SASEGT. V lost 3 bases to trimming and J lost 4 bases, with 7 bases between them. The CDR3 region has the DNA TGTGCCAGCAGTGATTGGCAGAATCAGCCCCAGCATTTT. Translated, it gives CASSDWQNQPQHF.

The chain carries TRBV5-6 and TRBJ1-2; D is unresolved. Germline CDR1 is SGHDT and CDR2 is YYEEEE. This CDR3 has 14 amino acids. The V end was cut by 0 bases, the J end by 7 bases, with 13 bases between. CDR3 sequence: CASSLEKGLGGYTF. The CDR3 coding sequence is TGTGCCAGCAGCTTGGAAAAGGGTCTCGGTGGCTACACCTTC.

The rearrangement uses TRBV15 and TRBJ2-7; no firm D call. The CDR3 length is 14 residues. CDR1 is LNHNV and CDR2 is YYDKDF in the germline V gene (reference sequence). V was pared by 1 base and J by 0 bases, with 7 bases between. The CDR3 loop is CATSRGGTSYEQYF. CDR3 nucleotides: TGTGCCACCAGCAGAGGAGGTACCTCCTACGAGCAGTACTTC.

This CDR3 is CASSEAEVPNYGYTF. The DNA of the CDR3 is TGTGCCAGCAGTGAAGCGGAGGTGCCTAACTATGGCTACACCTTC. V is TRBV2 and J is TRBJ1-2; no clear D gene. Germline V lookup: CDR1 SNHLY, CDR2 FYNNEI. CDR3 length: 15 residues. V lost 0 bases, J lost 0 bases, and 8 bases lay in between. The whole variable domain, remainder taken from reference TRBV2 and TRBJ1-2, is EPEVTQTPSHQVTQMGQEVILRCVPISNHLYFYWYRQILGQKVEFLVSFYNNEISEKSEIFDDQFSVERPDGSNFTLKIRSTKLEDSAMYFCASSEAEVPNYGYTFGSGTRLTVV.

This rearrangement joins TRBV27 to TRBJ2-3; TRBD1 aligns across 8 bases. Germline V gene data show CDR1 as MNHEY and CDR2 as SMNVEV (reference sequence). V dropped 2 bases and J dropped 3; count of bases not matched to a gene: 4. CDR3 size: 15 residues. CDR3 DNA: TGTGCCAGCAGTTTACGGCGGACAGGGACAGATACGCAGTATTTT. This gives the protein CASSLRRTGTDTQYF.

This clone was seen at least ten times. The rearrangement joins TRBV30 to TRBJ1-1; D is unclear. The CDR3 has 11 residues. Germline CDR1 reads GTSNPN; CDR2 reads SVGIG (reference sequence). The CDR3 nucleotides are TGTGCTCGGGAGACGAACACTGAAGCTTTCTTT. This encodes CARETNTEAFF.

The chain links TRBV2 to TRBJ2-5; D might be TRBD2 (5 bases). This CDR3 is 12 amino acids long. The V gene's germline CDR1 is SNHLY and CDR2 FYNNEI. V lost 6 bases and J lost 5, with 10 bases in between. The DNA for the CDR3 is TGTGCCAGCAGGGAGCGAGGGGAGACCCAGTACTTC. This translates into CASRERGETQYF.

The genes are TRBV13 and TRBJ1-1; D remains unclear. The CDR3 has 12 amino acids. V was shortened by 7 bases and J by 1 base, with 7 bases between the two germline ends. Germline V gives CDR1 PRHDT, CDR2 FYEKMQ (reference sequence). CDR3 protein: CASTPTNTEAFF. The CDR3, as DNA: TGTGCCAGCACCCCCACGAACACTGAAGCTTTCTTT.

The rearrangement links TRBV19 to TRBJ1-6, with 7 bases that match TRBD1. Germline V gives CDR1 LNHDA, CDR2 SQIVND (reference sequence). V dropped 1 base and J dropped 10; count of bases not matched to a gene: 7. The CDR3 consists of 15 residues. The CDR3: CASSIGRDRASPLHF. Written as DNA, the CDR3 is TGTGCCAGTAGTATAGGCCGAGACAGGGCATCACCCCTCCACTTT.